These 5 T cell receptor beta chains came from one sample sequenced in a study of CD8 T cells in ankylosing spondylitis. Each CDR3 protein gets one entry after TCRdb re-called the 5' RACE reads with MiXCR. The sample consists of roughly 100,000 distinct CDR3 sequences, roughly 8.7% of them appearing once. Sample: blood, either unsorted or a sorted T cell fraction (not recorded which). Source of these receptors: a male donor with ankylosing spondylitis or in good health (not recorded which).

This clonotype was recorded at least ten times. The chain has TRBV5-1 and TRBJ2-5, with D tentatively TRBD1 (6 bases). This CDR3 comprises 14 residues. Germline assignment: CDR1 SGHRS and CDR2 YFSETQ. Between the trimmed V and J ends, which lost 4 bases and 4 bases, there was a span of 14 bases. Here the CDR3 reads CASSGQTSGETQYF. DNA of the CDR3: TGCGCCAGCAGCGGACAGACCTCAGGAGAGACCCAGTACTTC.

The sample holds many counts of this clonotype. The chain recombines TRBV12-3 or TRBV12-4 with TRBJ2-7; 9 nucleotides line up with TRBD2. V dropped 5 bases and J dropped 2; count of bases not matched to a gene: 4. This CDR3 is built from 14 residues. The CDR3 reads CASSKAGGAYEQYF. CDR3 nucleotide sequence: TGTGCCAGCAGTAAAGCGGGGGGCGCCTACGAGCAGTACTTC.

This clonotype was seen repeatedly, ten times or more. J is TRBJ1-4 and V is TRBV12-3 or TRBV12-4; tentatively, D is TRBD1 (5 bases). The CDR3 is 14 amino acids. With 2 bases removed from V and 4 bases from J, the gap between germline ends came to 8 bases. CDR3 DNA sequence: TGTGCCAGCAGTTTACACAGGCATAATGAAAAACTGTTTTTT. It encodes CASSLHRHNEKLFF.

This clonotype was counted at least ten times. The J gene is TRBJ2-1, the V gene TRBV28; 11 positions match TRBD2. The CDR3 spans 17 residues. Looked up from germline, CDR1 is MDHEN and CDR2 is SYDVKM. The V segment lost 3 bases and the J segment 4 bases; nucleotides outside the gene matches: 8. In DNA, the CDR3 is TGTGCCAGCAGTTTGGGCCCCGCTAGCGGGAGGTACAATGAGCAGTTCTTC. This codes for CASSLGPASGRYNEQFF.

This clonotype came up a few times. The rearrangement joins TRBV20-1 to TRBJ2-5, with D possibly matching TRBD1 (6 bases). CDR1 DFQATT and CDR2 SNEGSKA come from the germline V gene (reference sequence). Between the trimmed V and J ends, which lost 5 bases and 0 bases, there was a span of 10 bases. The CDR3 loop spans 13 amino acids. The CDR3 DNA is TGCAGTGCTCGAGGGGGAGACCAAGAGACCCAGTACTTC. Translating it yields CSARGGDQETQYF.